This is a list of T cell receptor beta chains from one sample in a study of blood T cell repertoires in COVID-19. Generated by immunoSEQ multiplex PCR, the TCRdb table keeps only in-frame clones and is missing some. The sample lists about 190,000 clones, less than 80% seen once, with roughly 12% in the top ten. Sequenced material: peripheral blood. These receptors originate from a woman aged 50 to 60 with acute or convalescent COVID-19. Both conserved end residues are part of each CDR3. The D gene is left open where the match is weak. Part of the rows lack a size; the others show once, few, many or a class for expanded clones.

>-|TRBV5-5|TRBJ1-4|-
TGTGCCAGCAGCTTGGGGGCAGGCCTTAATGAAAAACTGTTTTTT
CASSLGAGLNEKLFF
>-|TRBV6-5|TRBJ2-7|TRBD2
TGTGCCAGCAGTTACAAGCGGGGAGCCTACGAGCAGTACTTC
CASSYKRGAYEQYF
>-|TRBV30|TRBJ1-6|-
TGTGCCTGGAGTTTGGACAGCTATAATTCACCCCTCCACTTT
CAWSLDSYNSPLHF
>-|TRBV10-3|TRBJ1-6|-
TGTGCCATCAGTGGGGCAGGAGGGCCCTATAATTCACCCCTCCACTTT
CAISGAGGPYNSPLHF
>-|TRBV11-2|TRBJ1-1|TRBD1
TGTGCCAGCAGCTGGCGGACAGGGCCGAACACTGAAGCTTTCTTT
CASSWRTGPNTEAFF
>-|TRBV29-1|TRBJ1-1|TRBD1
TGCAGCGCGAGCCAAGGACAGGGGGGTAACACTGAAGCTTTCTTT
CSASQGQGGNTEAFF
>once|TRBV14|TRBJ1-1|-
TGTGCCAGCAGCCAAATATCCCGAGACACTGAAGCTTTCTTT
CASSQISRDTEAFF
>-|TRBV19|TRBJ2-7|-
TGTGCCAGTAGTATTCTGACAGGTTATGAGTACGAGCAGTACTTC
CASSILTGYEYEQYF
>-|TRBV29-1|TRBJ2-7|TRBD2
TGCAGCGTTGAAGGTGATACTAGCGGAAAGACCTACGAGCAGTACTTC
CSVEGDTSGKTYEQYF
>-|TRBV27|TRBJ1-6|-
TGTGCCAGCAGCCGAAACCAACTTAGCTCCTATAATTCACCCCTCCACTTT
CASSRNQLSSYNSPLHF
>-|TRBV18|TRBJ1-6|-
TGTGCCAGCTCACCCGCCAGGGGTAAGCAGGATAATTCACCCCTCCACTTT
CASSPARGKQDNSPLHF
>few|TRBV24-1|TRBJ1-2|-
TGTGCCACCAGTAATCCTACAGGGACCAACTATGGCTACACCTTC
CATSNPTGTNYGYTF
>-|TRBV29-1|TRBJ1-4|-
TGCAGCGTGGACTTAGCGGCTGAAAAACTGTTTTTT
CSVDLAAEKLFF
>-|TRBV27|TRBJ1-1|TRBD1
TGTGCCAGCACTAACCATAACAGGGGAGTGAACACTGAAGCTTTCTTT
CASTNHNRGVNTEAFF
>-|TRBV11-2|TRBJ1-2|-
TGTGCCAGCAGCTTAGAGAATTTCGGAGTCCTATATGGCTACACCTTC
CASSLENFGVLYGYTF
>-|TRBV29-1|TRBJ1-1|TRBD1
TGCAGCGTGCAGACAGGGGGGAGAACTGAAGCTTTCTTT
CSVQTGGRTEAFF
>-|TRBV5-6|TRBJ2-7|TRBD1
TGTGCCAGCAGCGGAACCGACAGGGGAGAACACGAGCAGTACTTC
CASSGTDRGEHEQYF
>-|TRBV5-5|TRBJ1-1|-
TGTGCCAGCAGCCGAGGAGGGACTGAAGCTTTCTTT
CASSRGGTEAFF
>-|TRBV19|TRBJ1-5|TRBD1
TGTGCCAGTAGGGGACAGGGGCACAATCAGCCCCAGCATTTT
CASRGQGHNQPQHF
>-|TRBV28|TRBJ1-1|-
TGTGCCAGCAGTTTGGACAGTAGGTTAACTGAAGCTTTCTTT
CASSLDSRLTEAFF
>few|TRBV5-1|TRBJ1-3|-
TGCGCCAGCAGTCCAGGGCCCGGAAACACCATATATTTT
CASSPGPGNTIYF
>-|TRBV4-3|TRBJ2-2|-
TGCGCCAGCAGCCAAGATACTAAGAGGGAGCTGTTTTTT
CASSQDTKRELFF
>-|TRBV29-1|TRBJ1-1|-
TGCAGCTATTTGAGGGTGAACACTGAAGCTTTCTTT
CSYLRVNTEAFF
>many|TRBV6-6|TRBJ2-7|TRBD2
TGTGCCAGCAGTTACTCGACGGGGGGGCAATACGAGCAGTACTTC
CASSYSTGGQYEQYF
>-|TRBV2|TRBJ1-2|-
TGTGCCAGCAGTGAAAACCTCGGTGGCTACACCTTC
CASSENLGGYTF
>-|TRBV7-6|TRBJ2-7|-
TGTGCCAGCAGCACCACAGGGAGGGACGAGCAGTACTTC
CASSTTGRDEQYF
>-|TRBV14|TRBJ1-1|-
TGTGCCAGCAGCCACGATCCGGGGGGAAATTCTGAAGCTTTCTTT
CASSHDPGGNSEAFF
>-|TRBV5-1|TRBJ1-1|TRBD1
TGCGCCAGCAGCTTGGAGGAAGGGGGCCGAACTGAAGCTTTCTTT
CASSLEEGGRTEAFF
>-|TRBV5-6|TRBJ2-4|-
TGTGCCAGCAGCTTGGCCCTGGGACAACTAGCCAAAAACATTCAGTACTTC
CASSLALGQLAKNIQYF
>-|TRBV29-1|TRBJ2-5|TRBD2
TGCAGCGTTGATCCGGGGAGGACTAGCGTGTCGGAGACCCAGTACTTC
CSVDPGRTSVSETQYF
>few|TRBV13|TRBJ1-1|-
TGTGCCAGCAGCCGCGACAGGAACACTGAAGCTTTCTTT
CASSRDRNTEAFF
>-|TRBV5-1|TRBJ2-3|TRBD2
TGCGCCAGCAGCCCCCGGGCTAGCGGGAGGCCGGAGGATACGCAGTATTTT
CASSPRASGRPEDTQYF
>-|TRBV6-1|TRBJ1-3|-
TGTGCCAGCAGTGAAACTCTTTCCCTGGTGAGCTCTGGAAACACCATATATTTT
CASSETLSLVSSGNTIYF
>-|TRBV3-1/TRBV3-2|TRBJ2-3|TRBD2
TGTGCCAGCAGCCACATCGCTAGCGGGATAGATACGCAGTATTTT
CASSHIASGIDTQYF
>-|TRBV27|TRBJ2-3|TRBD2
TGTGCCAGCAGTCCAGGCGGGAGACGCACAGATACGCAGTATTTT
CASSPGGRRTDTQYF
>few|TRBV11-3|TRBJ2-7|TRBD1
TGTGCCAGCAGCTCCCACTCTGACAGGGTTGGGGCCTCCTACGAGCAGTACTTC
CASSSHSDRVGASYEQYF
>-|TRBV30|TRBJ1-5|-
TGTGCCTGGTCTCCTGCTGGACAGCAGCCGCATTTT
CAWSPAGQQPHF
>few|TRBV28|TRBJ2-7|TRBD1
TGTGCCAGCAGTTTTATCGGGGACAGCTACGAGCAGTACTTC
CASSFIGDSYEQYF
>-|TRBV6-5|TRBJ1-1|-
TGTGCCAGCGGCATATCGAACACTGAAGCTTTCTTT
CASGISNTEAFF
>once|TRBV7-8|TRBJ1-1|-
TGTGCCAGCAGTTCTGACAGGAACACTGAAGCTTTCTTT
CASSSDRNTEAFF
>-|TRBV9|TRBJ2-3|TRBD1
TGTGCCAGCAGCGTCCAGGGGGCGCCCACAGATACGCAGTATTTT
CASSVQGAPTDTQYF
>-|TRBV18|TRBJ2-5|TRBD2
TGTGCCAGCTCACCCCCTCTAGCGGACCAAGAGACCCAGTACTTC
CASSPPLADQETQYF